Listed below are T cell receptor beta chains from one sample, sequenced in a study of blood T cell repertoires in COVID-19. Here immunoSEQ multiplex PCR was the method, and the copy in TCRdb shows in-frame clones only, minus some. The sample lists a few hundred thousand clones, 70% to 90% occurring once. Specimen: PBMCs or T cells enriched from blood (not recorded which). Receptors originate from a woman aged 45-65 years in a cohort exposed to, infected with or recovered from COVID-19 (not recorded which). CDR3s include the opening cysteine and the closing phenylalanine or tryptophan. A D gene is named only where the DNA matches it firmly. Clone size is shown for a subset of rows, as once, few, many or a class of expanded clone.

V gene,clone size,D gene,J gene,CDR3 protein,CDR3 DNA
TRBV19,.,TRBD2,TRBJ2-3,CASKRLAGTDTQYF,TGTGCCAGTAAGCGTCTAGCGGGTACAGATACGCAGTATTTT
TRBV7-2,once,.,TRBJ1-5,CASSLRDTGQPQHF,TGTGCCAGCAGCTTAAGGGACACAGGGCAGCCCCAGCATTTT
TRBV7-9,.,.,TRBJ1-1,CASSLSGSNTEAFF,TGTGCCAGCAGCTTGAGTGGGAGCAACACTGAAGCTTTCTTT
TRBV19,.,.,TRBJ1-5,CASSEDSLSNQPQHF,TGTGCCAGTAGTGAGGACAGCCTTAGCAATCAGCCCCAGCATTTT
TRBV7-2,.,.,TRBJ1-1,CASSLAGREYEAFF,TGTGCCAGCAGCTTAGCTGGCCGGGAATATGAAGCTTTCTTT
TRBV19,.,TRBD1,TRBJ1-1,CASSLRDRSEAFF,TGTGCCAGTAGTCTCCGGGACAGAAGCGAAGCTTTCTTT
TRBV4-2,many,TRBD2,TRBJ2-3,CASSQGTSGGSSTDTQYF,TGTGCCAGCAGCCAAGGGACTAGCGGGGGATCTAGCACAGATACGCAGTATTTT
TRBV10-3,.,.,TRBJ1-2,CAISEFSSDGYTF,TGTGCCATCAGTGAGTTTAGTTCCGATGGCTACACCTTC
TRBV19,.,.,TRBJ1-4,CASTGVTNEKLFF,TGTGCCAGTACGGGGGTAACTAATGAAAAACTGTTTTTT
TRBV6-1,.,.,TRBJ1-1,CASSEGQNTEAFF,TGTGCCAGCAGTGAAGGACAAAACACTGAAGCTTTCTTT
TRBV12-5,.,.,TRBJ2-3,CASGLYTDTQYF,TGTGCTAGTGGTTTGTACACAGATACGCAGTATTTT
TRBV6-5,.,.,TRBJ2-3,CASKQGNFLNTQYF,TGTGCCAGCAAACAGGGAAATTTTTTAAATACGCAGTATTTT
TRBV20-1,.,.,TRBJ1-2,CSAIAYGYTF,TGCAGTGCTATAGCTTACGGCTACACCTTC
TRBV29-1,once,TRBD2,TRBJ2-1,CSVEASGGPKEQFF,TGCAGCGTTGAGGCTAGCGGGGGCCCGAAAGAGCAGTTCTTC
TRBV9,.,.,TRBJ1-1,CASSPHTKYTEAFF,TGTGCCAGCAGCCCCCACACTAAGTACACTGAAGCTTTCTTT
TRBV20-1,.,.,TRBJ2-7,CSASGSSSYEQYF,TGCAGTGCTAGTGGTAGCAGCTCCTACGAGCAGTACTTC
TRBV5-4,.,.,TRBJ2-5,CASSLRGGAQETQYF,TGTGCCAGCAGCTTGCGTGGCGGGGCCCAAGAGACCCAGTACTTC
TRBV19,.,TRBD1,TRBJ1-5,CASRITGEGSNQPQHF,TGTGCCAGTAGGATAACAGGGGAAGGTAGCAATCAGCCCCAGCATTTT
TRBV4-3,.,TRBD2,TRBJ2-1,CASSQDAVGLAGAGRYSNEQFF,TGCGCCAGCAGCCAAGATGCGGTCGGTCTAGCGGGGGCCGGGAGATATTCGAATGAGCAGTTCTTC
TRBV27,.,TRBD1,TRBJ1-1,CASSSVIRGTTEAFF,TGTGCCAGCAGTTCAGTCATCAGGGGGACCACTGAAGCTTTCTTT
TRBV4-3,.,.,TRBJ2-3,CASSRTGSSTDTQYF,TGCGCCAGCAGCCGGACGGGGAGCTCTACAGATACGCAGTATTTT
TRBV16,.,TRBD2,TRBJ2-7,CASSQFLSGGAFEQYF,TGTGCCAGCAGCCAATTCTTAAGCGGGGGGGCCTTCGAGCAGTACTTC
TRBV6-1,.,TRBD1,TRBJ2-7,CASSEPGWGQNYEQYF,TGTGCCAGCAGTGAACCGGGGTGGGGACAGAATTACGAGCAGTACTTC
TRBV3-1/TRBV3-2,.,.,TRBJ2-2,CASSLRGTGELFF,TGTGCCAGCAGCCTACGGGGGACCGGGGAGCTGTTTTTT
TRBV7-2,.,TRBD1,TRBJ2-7,CASSLFGTAYEQYF,TGTGCCAGCAGCTTATTTGGGACAGCCTACGAGCAGTACTTC
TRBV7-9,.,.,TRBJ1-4,CASSLETGSGEKLFF,TGTGCCAGCAGCCTAGAGACGGGGAGTGGTGAAAAACTGTTTTTT
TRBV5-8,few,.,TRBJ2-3,CASSFRTTVDTQYF,TGTGCCAGCAGCTTTAGGACTACAGTAGATACGCAGTATTTT
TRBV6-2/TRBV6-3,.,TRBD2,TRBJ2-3,CASSTRGRGSTDTQYF,TGTGCCAGCAGTACCCGCGGGCGGGGGAGCACAGATACGCAGTATTTT
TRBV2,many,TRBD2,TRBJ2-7,CATEMGGSLYEQYF,TGTGCCACTGAGATGGGGGGGAGTCTTTACGAGCAGTACTTC
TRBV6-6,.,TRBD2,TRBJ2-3,CASTLAGGGNTQYF,TGTGCCAGCACTTTAGCCGGGGGGGGGAATACGCAGTATTTT
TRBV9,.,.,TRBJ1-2,CASSDQHRETLYGYTF,TGTGCCAGCAGCGATCAACACAGAGAGACGCTCTATGGCTACACCTTC
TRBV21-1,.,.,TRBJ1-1,CASSTPGQGFPNTEAFF,TGTGCCAGCAGCACCCCGGGACAGGGTTTCCCAAACACTGAAGCTTTCTTT
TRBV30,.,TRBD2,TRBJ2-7,CAWTIAGGFEQYF,TGTGCCTGGACTATAGCGGGGGGGTTCGAGCAGTACTTC
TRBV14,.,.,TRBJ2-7,CASTLWRGSSYEQYF,TGTGCCAGCACCCTCTGGAGGGGAAGCTCCTACGAGCAGTACTTC
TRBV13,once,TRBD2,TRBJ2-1,CASLAGVYNEQFF,TGTGCCAGCCTAGCGGGGGTATACAATGAGCAGTTCTTC
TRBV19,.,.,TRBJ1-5,CASRGAIRNQPQHF,TGTGCCAGTAGGGGGGCAATCCGCAATCAGCCCCAGCATTTT
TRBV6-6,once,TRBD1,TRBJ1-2,CASSPTGLYGYTF,TGTGCCAGCAGTCCGACAGGGCTGTATGGCTACACCTTC
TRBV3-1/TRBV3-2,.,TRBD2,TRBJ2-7,CASSQVVGGYEQYF,TGTGCCAGCAGCCAAGTTGTGGGGGGGTACGAGCAGTACTTC
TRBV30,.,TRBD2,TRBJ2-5,CAWSVGGAGAQYF,TGTGCCTGGAGTGTAGGTGGTGCGGGGGCCCAGTACTTC
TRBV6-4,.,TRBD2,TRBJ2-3,CASSPTSGGAVAQYF,TGTGCCAGCAGCCCTACTAGCGGGGGGGCCGTGGCGCAGTATTTT
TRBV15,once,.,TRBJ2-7,CATSRDWAGQQYF,TGTGCCACCAGCAGAGATTGGGCAGGCCAGCAGTACTTC
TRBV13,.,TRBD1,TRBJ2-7,CASSKEGQGAYEQYF,TGTGCCAGCAGCAAAGAGGGACAGGGTGCCTACGAGCAGTACTTC
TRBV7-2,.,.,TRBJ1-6,CASSFSWGRGSPLHF,TGTGCCAGCAGCTTTTCATGGGGAAGGGGATCACCCCTCCACTTT